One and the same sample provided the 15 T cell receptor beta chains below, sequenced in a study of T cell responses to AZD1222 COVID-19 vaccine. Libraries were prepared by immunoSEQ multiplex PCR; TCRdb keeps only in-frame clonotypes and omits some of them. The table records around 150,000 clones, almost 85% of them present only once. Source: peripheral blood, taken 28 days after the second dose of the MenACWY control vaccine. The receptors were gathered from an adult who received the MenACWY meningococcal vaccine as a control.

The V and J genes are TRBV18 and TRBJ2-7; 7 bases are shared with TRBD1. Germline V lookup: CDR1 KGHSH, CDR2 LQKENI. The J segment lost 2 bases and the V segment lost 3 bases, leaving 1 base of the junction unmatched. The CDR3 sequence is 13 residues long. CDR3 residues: CASSPGQTYEQYV. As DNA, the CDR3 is TGTGCCAGCTCACCGGGACAGACCTACGAGCAGTACGTC.

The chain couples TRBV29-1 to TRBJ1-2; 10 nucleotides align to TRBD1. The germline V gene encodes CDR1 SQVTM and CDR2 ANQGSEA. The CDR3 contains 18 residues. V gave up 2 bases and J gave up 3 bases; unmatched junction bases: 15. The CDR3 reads CSVEILPKTGGLHYGYTF. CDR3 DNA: TGCAGCGTTGAAATCCTTCCTAAGACAGGGGGCCTTCACTATGGCTACACCTTC.

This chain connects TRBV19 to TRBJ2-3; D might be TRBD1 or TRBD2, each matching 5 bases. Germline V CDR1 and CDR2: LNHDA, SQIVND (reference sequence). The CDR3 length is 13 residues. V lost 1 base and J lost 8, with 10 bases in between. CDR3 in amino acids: CASSIGGISTQYF. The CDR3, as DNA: TGTGCCAGTAGTATAGGGGGGATCTCTACGCAGTATTTT. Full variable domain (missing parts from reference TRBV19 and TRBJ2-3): DGGITQSPKYLFRKEGQNVTLSCEQNLNHDAMYWYRQDPGQGLRLIYYSQIVNDFQKGDIAEGYSVSREKKESFPLTVTSAQKNPTAFYLCASSIGGISTQYFGPGTRLTVL.

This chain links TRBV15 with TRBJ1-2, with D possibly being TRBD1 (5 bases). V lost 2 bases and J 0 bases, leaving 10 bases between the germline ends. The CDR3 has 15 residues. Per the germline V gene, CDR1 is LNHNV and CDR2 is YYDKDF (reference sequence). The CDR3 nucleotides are TGTGCCACCAGCAGAACCCAGGGTGCTAACTATGGCTACACCTTC. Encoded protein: CATSRTQGANYGYTF. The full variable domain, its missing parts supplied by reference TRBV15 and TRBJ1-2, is DAMVIQNPRYQVTQFGKPVTLSCSQTLNHNVMYWYQQKSSQAPKLLFHYYDKDFNNEADTPDNFQSRRPNTSFCFLDIRSPGLGDTAMYLCATSRTQGANYGYTFGSGTRLTVV.

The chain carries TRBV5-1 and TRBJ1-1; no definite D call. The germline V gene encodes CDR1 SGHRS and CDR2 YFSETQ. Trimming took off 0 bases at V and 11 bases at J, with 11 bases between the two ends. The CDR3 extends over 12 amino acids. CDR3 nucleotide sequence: TGCGCCAGCAGCTTGGAAGGGCCCTCCGCTTTCTTT. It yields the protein CASSLEGPSAFF.

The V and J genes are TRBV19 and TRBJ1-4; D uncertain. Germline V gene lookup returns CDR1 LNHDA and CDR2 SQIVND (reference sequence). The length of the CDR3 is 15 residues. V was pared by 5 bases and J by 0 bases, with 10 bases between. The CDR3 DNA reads TGTGCCAGTAGTCTCCGTGGGGCAACTAATGAAAAACTGTTTTTT. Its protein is CASSLRGATNEKLFF.

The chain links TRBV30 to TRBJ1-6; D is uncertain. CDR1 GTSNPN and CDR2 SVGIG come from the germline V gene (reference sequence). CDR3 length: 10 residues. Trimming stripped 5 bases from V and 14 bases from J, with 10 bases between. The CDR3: CAWGLATLHF. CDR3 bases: TGTGCCTGGGGGTTGGCCACCCTCCACTTT.

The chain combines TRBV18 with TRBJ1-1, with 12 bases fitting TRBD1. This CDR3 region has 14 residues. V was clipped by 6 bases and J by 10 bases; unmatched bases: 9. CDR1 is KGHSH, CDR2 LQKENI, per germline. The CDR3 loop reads CASSSGDRGPPAFF. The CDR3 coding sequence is TGTGCCAGCTCGTCAGGGGACAGGGGGCCCCCAGCTTTCTTT.

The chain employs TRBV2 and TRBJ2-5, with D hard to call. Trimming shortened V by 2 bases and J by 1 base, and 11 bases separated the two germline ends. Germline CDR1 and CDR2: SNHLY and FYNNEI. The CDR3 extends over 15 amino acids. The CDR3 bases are TGTGCCAGCAGTGAAATCCCGTCAGGCCAAGAGACCCAGTACTTC. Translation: CASSEIPSGQETQYF.

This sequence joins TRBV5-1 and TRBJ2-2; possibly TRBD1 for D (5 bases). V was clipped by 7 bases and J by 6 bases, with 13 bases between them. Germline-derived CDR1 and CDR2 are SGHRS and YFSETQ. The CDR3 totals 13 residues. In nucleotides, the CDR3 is TGCGCCAGCGCCCCCCAGGGCGCCGGGGAGCTGTTTTTT. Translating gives CASAPQGAGELFF.

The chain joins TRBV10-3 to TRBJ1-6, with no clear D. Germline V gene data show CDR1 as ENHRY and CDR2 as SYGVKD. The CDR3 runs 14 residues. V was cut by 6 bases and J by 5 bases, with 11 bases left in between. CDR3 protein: CAIRSSTDNSPLHF. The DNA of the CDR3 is TGTGCCATCAGGTCGAGTACAGATAATTCACCCCTCCACTTT.

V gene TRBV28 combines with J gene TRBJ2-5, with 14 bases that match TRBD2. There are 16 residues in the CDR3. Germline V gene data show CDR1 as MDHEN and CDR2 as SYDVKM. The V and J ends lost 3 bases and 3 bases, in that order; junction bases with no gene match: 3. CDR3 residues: CASSLGTSGGKETQYF. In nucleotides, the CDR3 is TGTGCCAGCAGTTTGGGGACTAGCGGGGGAAAAGAGACCCAGTACTTC. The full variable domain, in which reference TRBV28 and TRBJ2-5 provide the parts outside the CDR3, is DVKVTQSSRYLVKRTGEKVFLECVQDMDHENMFWYRQDPGLGLRLIYFSYDVKMKEKGDIPEGYSVSREKKERFSLILESASTNQTSMYLCASSLGTSGGKETQYFGPGTRLLVL.

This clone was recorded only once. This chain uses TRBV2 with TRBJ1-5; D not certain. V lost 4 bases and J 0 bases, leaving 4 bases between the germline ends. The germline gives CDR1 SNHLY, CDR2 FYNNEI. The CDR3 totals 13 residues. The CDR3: CASSADSNQPQHF. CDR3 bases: TGTGCCAGCAGTGCGGATAGCAATCAGCCCCAGCATTTT.

Here the CDR3 reads CASSLYGSGANEKLFF. DNA for the CDR3: TGTGCCAGCAGCTTATACGGTTCGGGAGCTAATGAAAAACTGTTTTTT. The chain couples TRBV7-9 to TRBJ1-4; D ambiguous. CDR1 and CDR2 from the germline V gene are SEHNR and FQNEAQ (reference sequence). Trimming cost V 2 bases and J 3 bases, with 13 bases left between them. The CDR3 is 16 amino acids.

CDR3 in amino acids: CASSSGTRTEAFF. The CDR3 region has the DNA TGTGCCAGCAGCTCCGGGACCAGAACTGAAGCTTTCTTT. This chain joins TRBV28 and TRBJ1-1; maybe TRBD1 (5 bases). Germline CDR1 MDHEN, CDR2 SYDVKM. This CDR3 has 13 amino acids. The V gene lost 6 bases and the J gene lost 5 bases, with 13 bases spanning the gap.